Listed here is a single TCR beta chain. When the RNA was reverse transcribed, random hexamers were used with an input of about 0.5 to 1 ug. The immunoSEQ assay covered 54 Vbeta and 13 Jbeta segments for CDR3. TCRdb reprocessed the immunoSEQ multiplex PCR reads with MiXCR, giving one entry per CDR3 protein. Of almost 450,000 distinct CDR3 sequences listed, around 85% were seen once; the top ten hold about 0.12%. The data belong to a study of CD8 T cells in Susac syndrome. The specimen was CD8+ T cells from PBMCs. This TCR was recovered from a human donor with multiple sclerosis.

In nucleotides, the CDR3 is TGTGCCAGCAGTGAAGGCACTAGCGGGGGATTCAATGAGCAGTTCTTC. Encoded protein: CASSEGTSGGFNEQFF. The chain uses TRBV25-1 and TRBJ2-1; TRBD2 matches 11 bases. Germline lookup yields CDR1 MGHDK and CDR2 SYGVNS. After removal of 2 bases from V and 6 bases from J, the junction contained 6 bases not matched to a gene. The CDR3 sequence is 16 residues long.